This T cell receptor (beta chain) was documented in a study of blood T cell repertoires in COVID-19. Germline V CDR1 and CDR2: SGHDT, YYEEEE. The CDR3 contains 14 residues. Trimming stripped 0 bases from V and 7 bases from J, with 13 bases between. Only in-frame clones appear in the TCRdb table, and some are missing; sequencing was by immunoSEQ multiplex PCR. The sample contains 350,000 to 450,000 clones, roughly 85% of which appear only once. This TCR came from a woman aged 18-30 years with acute or convalescent COVID-19. The chain carries TRBV5-6 and TRBJ1-2; D not certain. Source material: peripheral blood. The CDR3 coding sequence is TGTGCCAGCAGCTTGGCCGGTCAGGTCCTTGGCTACACCTTC. It encodes CASSLAGQVLGYTF.